This T cell receptor beta chain derives from a study of blood T cells in healthy people across ages. Each sample yielded at least 6.5 million isolated PBMCs. Next came a second PCR, run for about 6 to 11 cycles, which used a sample-barcoded 5' primer along with a J-beta primer mix. The authors tagged each cDNA molecule using a template-switch adaptor with 12 random nucleotides. TCRdb processed the 5' RACE reads anew with MiXCR; each CDR3 protein has one entry. Of some 790,000 distinct CDR3 sequences detected, 29% appear once; the ten largest clones hold roughly 17%. Study-wide points: Per million T cells, the diversity of TCR beta decreased roughly linearly as age advanced. A conclusive naive versus antigen-experienced comparison was prevented by the unsorted PBMCs.

This clonotype came up many times. The target antigen is unknown. This CDR3 is built from 14 residues. Germline CDR1 reads MNHEY; CDR2 reads SMNVEV (reference sequence). The V and J ends lost 1 base and 1 base respectively, with 8 bases between them. This receptor was obtained from a woman at least 80 years old in good health. The source material was blood. J is TRBJ2-7 and V is TRBV27; the D is unclear. CDR3 DNA sequence: TGTGCCAGCAGTTTATTTCCTGCTTCCTACGAGCAGTACTTC. It translates to CASSLFPASYEQYF.